A selection of T cell receptor beta chains follows, all from one sample in a study of T-cell reconstitution after alpha-beta-depleted transplantation in children. Each CDR3 protein is one row after TCRdb ran MiXCR on the PCR reads. The sample yields more than 400,000 distinct CDR3 sequences, around 10% seen once. Sequenced material: PBMCs, mostly from graft donor cells, taken 180 days after TCRalphabeta/CD19-depleted stem cell transplant. All receptors come from a female patient between 2 and 10 years old who had a stem cell transplant for aplastic anemia, so the T cells may come from the graft donor. Each CDR3 is given with its conserved first and last residue. A D gene is named only where the DNA matches it firmly. Rows give clone size only sometimes, using once, few, many, or a class for an expanded clone.

CDR3aa,CDR3nt,v_gene,abundance,j_gene,d_gene
CASSYSVGGPDEQYF,TGTGCCAGCAGTTACTCTGTGGGAGGGCCTGACGAGCAGTACTTC,TRBV6-5,.,TRBJ2-7,TRBD2
CASSSVLSMRGPRDTQYF,TGTGCCAGCAGTTCCGTCTTGAGTATGAGGGGCCCACGGGATACGCAGTATTTT,TRBV12-3/TRBV12-4,few,TRBJ2-3,.
CASSRFSTDTQYF,TGTGCCAGCAGTAGGTTTAGCACAGATACGCAGTATTTT,TRBV12-3/TRBV12-4,few,TRBJ2-3,.
CSVEIRGSGANVLTF,TGCAGCGTCGAAATCAGGGGCTCTGGGGCCAACGTCCTGACTTTC,TRBV29-1,few,TRBJ2-6,.
CASSIGAHSGANVLTF,TGTGCCAGTAGTATAGGGGCCCACTCTGGGGCCAACGTCCTGACTTTC,TRBV19,.,TRBJ2-6,.
CASSLEREGLRRETQYF,TGCGCCAGCAGCTTGGAGCGGGAGGGCCTGCGGAGGGAGACCCAGTACTTC,TRBV5-1,.,TRBJ2-5,TRBD2
CASSSGTSGTHEQFF,TGCGCCAGCAGCTCCGGGACTAGCGGGACCCATGAGCAGTTCTTC,TRBV5-1,many,TRBJ2-1,TRBD2
CSASKGFASGANVLTF,TGCAGTGCTAGCAAGGGGTTCGCGTCTGGGGCCAACGTCCTGACTTTC,TRBV20-1,.,TRBJ2-6,.
CATASGTFTDTQYF,TGTGCCACAGCTTCGGGAACCTTCACAGATACGCAGTATTTT,TRBV11-2,.,TRBJ2-3,.
CASSSRTRSRNIQYF,TGTGCCAGCAGCAGTAGGACTAGGAGTAGGAACATTCAGTACTTC,TRBV12-3/TRBV12-4,few,TRBJ2-4,TRBD2
CASSMNSPLHF,TGTGCCAGTAGTATGAATTCACCCCTCCACTTT,TRBV19,few,TRBJ1-6,.
CASSIRRDTLRGQYF,TGTGCCAGCAGTATAAGGAGGGACACACTACGAGGACAGTACTTC,TRBV28,few,TRBJ2-7,.
CASSPFVGAAETQYF,TGTGCCAGCAGCCCGTTCGTGGGGGCTGCAGAGACCCAGTACTTC,TRBV7-9,many,TRBJ2-5,.
CASSFPGQGYYEQYF,TGTGCCAGCAGTTTCCCGGGACAGGGTTACTACGAGCAGTACTTC,TRBV6-2/TRBV6-3,few,TRBJ2-7,TRBD1
CASSPFRQDQETQYF,TGTGCCAGCAGCCCCTTCAGACAGGACCAAGAGACCCAGTACTTC,TRBV21-1,many,TRBJ2-5,.
CSARHLGETQYF,TGCAGTGCTAGACACTTAGGAGAGACCCAGTACTTC,TRBV20-1,few,TRBJ2-5,.